These T cell receptor beta chains were read from a single sample in a study of blood T cell repertoires in COVID-19. Some clones are missing from TCRdb's copy, which holds only in-frame ones; the method was immunoSEQ multiplex PCR. The sample carries 470,000 or so clones, approximately 85% recorded once. Material: peripheral blood. All receptors come from a human donor in a cohort sampled during active COVID-19. Both conserved end residues are part of each CDR3. A D gene is named only where the DNA matches it firmly. Expanded clones are given a class, and other clones once, few, many or no size at all.

>NA|NA|TRBJ1-1|TRBV3-1/TRBV3-2
TGTGCCAGCAGCCATTACGGACAGTTCTGGCTGAACACTGAAGCTTTCTTT
CASSHYGQFWLNTEAFF
>once|TRBD2|TRBJ2-5|TRBV2
TGTGCCAGCAGTAGTAGCGGGAGAAGCCAAGAGACCCAGTACTTC
CASSSSGRSQETQYF
>NA|TRBD2|TRBJ2-7|TRBV28
TGTGCCAGCAGTTGGACTAGCCGTTCCTACGAGCAGTACTTC
CASSWTSRSYEQYF
>NA|TRBD1|TRBJ1-5|TRBV15
TGTGCCACCAGCAGCGACAGGGGCAATCAGCCCCAGCATTTT
CATSSDRGNQPQHF
>once|NA|TRBJ2-1|TRBV24-1
TGTGCCACCAGTGATCCCAGTTCCTACAATGAGCAGTTCTTC
CATSDPSSYNEQFF
>once|NA|TRBJ2-7|TRBV19
TGTGCCAGTACGCCGACTAGAGTCGCCTACGAGCAGTACTTC
CASTPTRVAYEQYF
>few|TRBD1|TRBJ1-1|TRBV19
TGTGCCAGTAAGGTCAGGGGGCACACTGAAGCTTTCTTT
CASKVRGHTEAFF
>NA|NA|TRBJ1-1|TRBV30
TGTGCCTGGAGTGTAAACAGGGACACTGAAGCTTTCTTT
CAWSVNRDTEAFF
>NA|NA|TRBJ2-7|TRBV6-5
TGTGCCAGCAGCCAGGCAGCCTCCTACGAGCAGTACTTC
CASSQAASYEQYF
>once|TRBD2|TRBJ2-7|TRBV19
TGTGCCAGTAGTATATCGGGGGGAATGAACGAGCAGTACTTC
CASSISGGMNEQYF
>NA|TRBD2|TRBJ2-5|TRBV9
TGTGCCAGCAGCGTAGTCGGACTAGCTCCCGGGTCGGGCTTAAGACAAGAGACCCAGTACTTC
CASSVVGLAPGSGLRQETQYF
>NA|TRBD2|TRBJ2-7|TRBV6-5
TGTGCCGCCATCCCCGGGGACTACTTCGAGCAGTACTTC
CAAIPGDYFEQYF
>NA|TRBD2|TRBJ2-1|TRBV28
TGTGCCAGCAGTCTCGGACTAGCGGGAGCCGATGAGCAGTTCTTC
CASSLGLAGADEQFF
>NA|NA|TRBJ1-2|TRBV9
TGTGCCAGCAGCCTCCGACAGACTAACTATGGCTACACCTTC
CASSLRQTNYGYTF
>NA|NA|TRBJ1-6|TRBV6-5
TGTGCCAGCAGTTACTTCGGACAAAGGAATTCACCCCTCCACTTT
CASSYFGQRNSPLHF
>once|NA|TRBJ1-1|TRBV5-6
TGTGCCAGCAGCTTGGATCGGGTGAACACTGAAGCTTTCTTT
CASSLDRVNTEAFF
>few|NA|TRBJ2-7|TRBV30
TGTGCCTCCCTACGGGGTAATTCTGGTACCTACGAGCAGTACTTC
CASLRGNSGTYEQYF
>NA|NA|TRBJ2-7|TRBV29-1
TGCAGCGTTACAGGGTACCTAAGAGACGAGCAGTACTTC
CSVTGYLRDEQYF
>once|NA|TRBJ2-2|TRBV27
TGTGCCAGCAGTTTATTCCCATACCAAGGACAGACCACCGGGGAGCTGTTTTTT
CASSLFPYQGQTTGELFF
>once|NA|TRBJ2-5|TRBV6-5
TGTGCCAGCAGTTACGAAGTATGGTCGGGTACCCAGTACTTC
CASSYEVWSGTQYF
>NA|NA|TRBJ1-2|TRBV7-9
TGTGCCAGCAGCTTCCAGACAGCCACTAACTATGGCTACACCTTC
CASSFQTATNYGYTF
>NA|TRBD1|TRBJ1-2|TRBV6-5
TGTGCCAGCAGTCCCCGGGACAGTACCTATGGCTACACCTTC
CASSPRDSTYGYTF
>NA|NA|TRBJ2-2|TRBV6-5
TGTGCCAGCAGTTACGGAGGGGGCGCTTCCGGGGAGCTGTTTTTT
CASSYGGGASGELFF
>NA|NA|TRBJ2-3|TRBV11-3
TGTGCCAGCAGCTTAGTATCTGGGGGCCCTAATACGCAGTATTTT
CASSLVSGGPNTQYF
>NA|TRBD1|TRBJ1-2|TRBV24-1
TGTGCCACCAGCAGGGGGACAGGGCATGGCTACACCTTC
CATSRGTGHGYTF
>NA|TRBD1|TRBJ2-5|TRBV27
TGTGCCAGCAGTTCCCGGGACAGGGTGAGGGGGACCCAGTACTTC
CASSSRDRVRGTQYF
>NA|NA|TRBJ2-1|TRBV28
TGTGCCAGCAGTCCACAGCTCGGTTGGCCTGAGCAGTTCTTC
CASSPQLGWPEQFF